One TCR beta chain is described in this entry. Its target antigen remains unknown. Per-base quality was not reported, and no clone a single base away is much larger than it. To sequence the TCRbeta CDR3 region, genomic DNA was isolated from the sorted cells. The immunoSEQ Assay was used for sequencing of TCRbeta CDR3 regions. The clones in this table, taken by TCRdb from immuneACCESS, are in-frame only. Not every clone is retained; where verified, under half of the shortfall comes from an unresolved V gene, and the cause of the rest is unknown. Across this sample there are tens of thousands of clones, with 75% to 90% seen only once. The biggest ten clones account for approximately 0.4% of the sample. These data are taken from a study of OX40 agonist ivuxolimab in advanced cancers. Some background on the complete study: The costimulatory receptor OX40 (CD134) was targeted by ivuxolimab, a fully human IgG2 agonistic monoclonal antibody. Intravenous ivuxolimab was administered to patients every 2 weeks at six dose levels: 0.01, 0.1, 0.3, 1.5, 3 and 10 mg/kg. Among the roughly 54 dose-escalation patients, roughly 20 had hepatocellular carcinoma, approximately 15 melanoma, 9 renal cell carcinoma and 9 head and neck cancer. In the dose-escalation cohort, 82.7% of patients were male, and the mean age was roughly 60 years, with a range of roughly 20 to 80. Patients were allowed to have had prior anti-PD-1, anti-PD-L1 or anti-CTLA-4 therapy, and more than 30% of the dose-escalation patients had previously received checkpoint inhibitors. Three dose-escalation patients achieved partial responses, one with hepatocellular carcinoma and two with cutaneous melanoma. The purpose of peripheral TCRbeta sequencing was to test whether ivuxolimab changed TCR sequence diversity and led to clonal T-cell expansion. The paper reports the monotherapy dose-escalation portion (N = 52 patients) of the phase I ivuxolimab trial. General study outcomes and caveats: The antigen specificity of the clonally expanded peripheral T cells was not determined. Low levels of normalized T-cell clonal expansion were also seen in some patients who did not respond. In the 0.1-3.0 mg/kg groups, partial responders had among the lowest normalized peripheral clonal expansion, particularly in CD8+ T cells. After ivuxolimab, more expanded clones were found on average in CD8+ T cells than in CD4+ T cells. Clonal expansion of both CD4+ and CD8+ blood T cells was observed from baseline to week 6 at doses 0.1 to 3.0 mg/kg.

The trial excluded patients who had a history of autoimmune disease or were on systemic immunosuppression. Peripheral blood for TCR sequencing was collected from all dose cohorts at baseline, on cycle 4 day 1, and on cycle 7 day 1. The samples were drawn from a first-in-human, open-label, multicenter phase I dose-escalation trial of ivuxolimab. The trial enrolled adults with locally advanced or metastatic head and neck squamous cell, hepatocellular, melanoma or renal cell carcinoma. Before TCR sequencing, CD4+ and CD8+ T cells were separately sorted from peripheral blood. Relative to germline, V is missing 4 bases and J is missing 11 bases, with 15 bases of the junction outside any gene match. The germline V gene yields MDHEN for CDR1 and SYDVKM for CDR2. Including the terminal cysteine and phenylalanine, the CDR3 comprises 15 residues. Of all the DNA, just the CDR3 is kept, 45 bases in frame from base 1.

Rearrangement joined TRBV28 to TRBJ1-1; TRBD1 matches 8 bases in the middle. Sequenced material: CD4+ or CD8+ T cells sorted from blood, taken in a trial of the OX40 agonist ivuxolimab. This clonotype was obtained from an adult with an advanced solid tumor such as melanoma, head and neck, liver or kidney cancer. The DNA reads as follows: TGTGCCAGCAGTTCTAAATCTACGACAGGGGTTGGGGCTTTCTTT. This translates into CASSSKSTTGVGAFF.